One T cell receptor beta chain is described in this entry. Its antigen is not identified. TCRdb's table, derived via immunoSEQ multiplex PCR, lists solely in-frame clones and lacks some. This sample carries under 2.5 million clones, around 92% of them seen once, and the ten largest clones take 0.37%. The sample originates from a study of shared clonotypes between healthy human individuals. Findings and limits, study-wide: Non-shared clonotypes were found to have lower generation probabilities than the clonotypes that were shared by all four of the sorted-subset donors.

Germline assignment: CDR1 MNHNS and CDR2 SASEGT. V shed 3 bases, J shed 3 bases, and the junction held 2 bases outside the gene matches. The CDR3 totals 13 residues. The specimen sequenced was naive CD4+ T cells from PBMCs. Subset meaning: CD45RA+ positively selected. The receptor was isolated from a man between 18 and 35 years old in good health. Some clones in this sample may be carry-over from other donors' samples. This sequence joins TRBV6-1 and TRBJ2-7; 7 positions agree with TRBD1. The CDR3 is CASSENRGYEQYF. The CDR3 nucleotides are TGTGCCAGCAGTGAGAACAGGGGCTACGAGCAGTACTTC.